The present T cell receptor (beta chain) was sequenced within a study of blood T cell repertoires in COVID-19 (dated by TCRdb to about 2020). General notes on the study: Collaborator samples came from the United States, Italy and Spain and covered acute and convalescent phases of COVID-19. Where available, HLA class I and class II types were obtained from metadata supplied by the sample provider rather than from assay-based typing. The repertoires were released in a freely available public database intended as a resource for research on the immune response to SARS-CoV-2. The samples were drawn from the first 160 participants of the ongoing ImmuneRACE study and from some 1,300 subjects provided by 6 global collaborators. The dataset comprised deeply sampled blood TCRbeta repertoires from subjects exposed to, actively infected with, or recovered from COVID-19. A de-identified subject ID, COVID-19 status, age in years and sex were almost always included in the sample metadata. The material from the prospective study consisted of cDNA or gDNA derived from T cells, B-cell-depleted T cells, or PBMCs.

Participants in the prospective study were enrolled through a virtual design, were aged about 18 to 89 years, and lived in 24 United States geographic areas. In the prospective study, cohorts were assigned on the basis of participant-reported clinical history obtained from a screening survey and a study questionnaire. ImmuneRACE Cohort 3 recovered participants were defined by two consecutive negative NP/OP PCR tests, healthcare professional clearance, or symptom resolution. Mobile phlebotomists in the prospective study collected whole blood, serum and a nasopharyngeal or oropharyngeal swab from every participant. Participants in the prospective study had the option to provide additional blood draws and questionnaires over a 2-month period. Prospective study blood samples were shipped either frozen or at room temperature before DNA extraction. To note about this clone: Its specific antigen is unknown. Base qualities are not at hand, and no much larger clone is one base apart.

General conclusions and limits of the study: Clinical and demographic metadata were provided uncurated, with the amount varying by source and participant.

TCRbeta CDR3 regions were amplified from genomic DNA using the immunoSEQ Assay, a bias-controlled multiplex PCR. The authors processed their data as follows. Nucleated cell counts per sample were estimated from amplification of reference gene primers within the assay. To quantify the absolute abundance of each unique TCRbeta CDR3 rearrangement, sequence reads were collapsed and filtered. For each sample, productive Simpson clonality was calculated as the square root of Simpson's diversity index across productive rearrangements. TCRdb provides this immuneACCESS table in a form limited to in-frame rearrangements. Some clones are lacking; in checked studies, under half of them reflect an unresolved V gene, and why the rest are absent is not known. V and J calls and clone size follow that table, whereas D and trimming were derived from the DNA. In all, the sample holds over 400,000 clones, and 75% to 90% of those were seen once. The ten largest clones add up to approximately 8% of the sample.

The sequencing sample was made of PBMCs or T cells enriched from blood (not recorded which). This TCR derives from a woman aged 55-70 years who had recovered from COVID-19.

This receptor carries the CDR3 CASSLDFGGTAYEQYF. Read as DNA, the sequence is TGTGCCAGCAGCTTGGATTTCGGCGGGACAGCCTACGAGCAGTACTTC. This receptor chain uses TRBV5-4 and TRBJ2-7; TRBD1 might be the D gene, on 7 matching bases. Via the germline V gene (reference sequence), CDR1 is SGHNT and CDR2 YYREEE. The CDR3 spans 16 residues, from the cysteine through the phenylalanine. Solely the CDR3 DNA is kept, with 48 bases framed from the first base. V lost 0 bases and J lost 2 bases; the stretch between them is 15 bases long.